This entry describes one T cell receptor beta chain. This entry is derived from a study of breast tumors, draining lymph nodes, adjacent tissues. Axillary draining lymph nodes of breast cancer patients supplied the node samples. V shed 2 bases and J shed 3 bases, with 14 bases lying between them. The CDR3 is 16 residues long. Germline lookup yields CDR1 SGHAT and CDR2 FQNNGV. TCRdb re-analysed the multiplex PCR reads in MiXCR, keeping a single row per CDR3 protein. The sample records around 110,000 distinct CDR3 sequences, around 30% being singletons. What was sequenced was axillary lymph node tissue. The TCR comes from a female donor with breast cancer. Some clones in this sample may be carry-over from other donors' samples. The J gene is TRBJ2-1, the V gene TRBV11-2; weak D call: TRBD1 (6 bases). CDR3 sequence reads: CASSLSGVTLYNEQFF. DNA of the CDR3: TGTGCCAGCAGCTTATCAGGGGTGACCCTCTACAATGAGCAGTTCTTC.